The clone carrying this T cell receptor beta chain was detected only a few times. Self-reported history from a screening survey and questionnaire set each donor's cohort. Within 2 weeks before study entry, exposed participants met a COVID-19 case. The data derive from a study of blood T cell repertoires in COVID-19. Looking at the study overall: Acute and convalescent COVID-19 specimens originated in the United States, Italy and Spain. From T cells, B-cell-depleted T cells, or PBMCs came the material, which was cDNA or gDNA.

Germline V gene lookup returns CDR1 MGHRA and CDR2 YSYEKL. V lost 2 bases to trimming and J lost 5 bases; unmatched junction nucleotides: 9. The CDR3 is 15 amino acids. Assay: immunoSEQ multiplex PCR; the TCRdb copy retains only in-frame clones and omits some. The profile shows 350,000 to 400,000 clones, roughly nine tenths of them singletons. The chain is built from TRBV4-1 and TRBJ2-7; 7 bases agree with TRBD2. The clonotype was recovered from a woman in her 40s who had been exposed to COVID-19. Input material: PBMCs or T cells enriched from blood (not recorded which). The CDR3 reads CASSQLPGEGNEQYF. The CDR3 DNA reads TGCGCCAGCAGCCAACTCCCGGGGGAGGGAAACGAGCAGTACTTC.